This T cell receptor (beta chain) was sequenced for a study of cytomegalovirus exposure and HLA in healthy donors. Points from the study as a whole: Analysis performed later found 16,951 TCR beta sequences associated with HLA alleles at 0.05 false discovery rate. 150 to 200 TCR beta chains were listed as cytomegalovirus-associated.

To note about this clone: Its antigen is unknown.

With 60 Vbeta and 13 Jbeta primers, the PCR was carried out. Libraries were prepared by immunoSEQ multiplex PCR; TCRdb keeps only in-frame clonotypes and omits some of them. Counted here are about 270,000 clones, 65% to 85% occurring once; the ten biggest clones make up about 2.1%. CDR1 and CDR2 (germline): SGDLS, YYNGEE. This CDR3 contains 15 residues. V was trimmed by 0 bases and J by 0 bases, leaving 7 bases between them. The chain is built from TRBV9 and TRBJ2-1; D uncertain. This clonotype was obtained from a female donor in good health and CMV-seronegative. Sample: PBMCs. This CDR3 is CASSVEYSSYNEQFF. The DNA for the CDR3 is TGTGCCAGCAGCGTAGAATACAGCTCCTACAATGAGCAGTTCTTC. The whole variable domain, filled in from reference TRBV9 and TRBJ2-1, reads DSGVTQTPKHLITATGQRVTLRCSPRSGDLSVYWYQQSLDQGLQFLIQYYNGEERAKGNILERFSAQQFPDLHSELNLSSLELGDSALYFCASSVEYSSYNEQFFGPGTRLTVL.